This passage covers 31 T cell receptor beta chains from one sample sequenced in a study of blood T cell repertoires in COVID-19. TCRdb keeps only in-frame clones here, not all; method: immunoSEQ multiplex PCR. The sample includes approximately 400,000 clones, 70% to 90% of them seen just once. Material: peripheral blood. These receptors all stem from a woman between 45 and 65 years old with COVID-19, enrolled during active disease.

This chain joins TRBV12-3 or TRBV12-4 and TRBJ1-6; D is unresolved. The ends were cut back, 6 bases at V and 7 bases at J, with 10 bases in the middle. The CDR3 has 13 amino acids. The CDR3 protein is CASRMMGNSPLHF. CDR3 bases: TGTGCCAGCAGGATGATGGGCAATTCACCCCTCCACTTT.

This chain uses TRBV21-1 with TRBJ1-2; the D call TRBD1 from the table was never checked on the DNA. TRBV21-1 is marked as a pseudogene. The CDR3 totals 13 residues. CDR3 bases: TGTGCCAGCAGCAAATCGGATCAGGGGGGCTACACCTTC. Translation gives CASSKSDQGGYTF.

The rearrangement uses TRBV9 and TRBJ1-6; 9 positions match TRBD1. The germline V gene encodes CDR1 SGDLS and CDR2 YYNGEE. The ends lost 2 bases at V and 10 bases at J; junction bases unmatched: 4. CDR3 length equals 14 residues. CDR3 in amino acids: CASSVADRGSPLHF. The DNA of the CDR3 is TGTGCCAGCAGCGTTGCGGACAGGGGCTCACCCCTCCACTTT.

The V call is TRBV5-4, the J call TRBJ2-5, with D possibly TRBD1 on 7 matching bases. Germline V gene sequence: CDR1 SGHNT, CDR2 YYREEE (reference sequence). CDR3 length equals 14 residues. The V end was cut by 4 bases, the J end by 3 bases, with 13 bases between. CDR3 sequence: CASSRQGGKETQYF. CDR3 nucleotides: TGTGCCAGCAGCCGACAGGGCGGGAAAGAGACCCAGTACTTC.

This chain links TRBV6-1 with TRBJ2-3; a weak D match, TRBD2 (5 bases). Germline V gene lookup returns CDR1 MNHNS and CDR2 SASEGT. This CDR3 spans 17 amino acids. Trimming took off 1 base at V and 1 base at J, with 15 bases between the two ends. The CDR3 protein is CASSEDGESSGTDTQYF. CDR3 nucleotides: TGTGCCAGCAGTGAAGACGGGGAGTCTAGTGGCACAGATACGCAGTATTTT.

The gene calls are TRBV30 and TRBJ2-1, with a weak D call TRBD2 (7 bases). This CDR3 is built from 16 residues. Deletions cut 0 bases from V and 2 bases from J, with 14 bases between. CDR1 and CDR2 from the germline V gene are GTSNPN and SVGIG (reference sequence). CDR3 loop: CAWSVGGAGTYNEQFF. CDR3 sequence (DNA): TGTGCCTGGAGTGTAGGGGGGGCCGGGACCTACAATGAGCAGTTCTTC.

V gene TRBV11-2 combines with J gene TRBJ1-6; weak D call: TRBD1 (6 bases). Looked up from germline, CDR1 is SGHAT and CDR2 is FQNNGV. The CDR3 extends over 17 amino acids. The V gene lost 1 base and the J gene lost 10 bases, with 20 bases spanning the gap. DNA of the CDR3: TGTGCCAGCAGCTTAGGGTATCAGGGGTCGAGGAGATCACCCCTCCACTTT. Amino acid sequence: CASSLGYQGSRRSPLHF.

A note on this clone: Other DNA sequences in the same sample also yield this CDR3. The J gene is TRBJ1-2, the V gene TRBV5-1; weak D call: TRBD1 (5 bases). Germline-derived CDR1 and CDR2 are SGHRS and YFSETQ. Trimming removed 1 base at V and 2 bases at J, with 9 bases between. The CDR3 extends over 14 amino acids. The DNA for the CDR3 is TGCGCCAGCAGCTTGTCCGGGGGAAACTATGGCTACACCTTC. Protein product: CASSLSGGNYGYTF.

Of note for this clone: The junction does not match germline at one end; this may be a read error. The J gene is TRBJ1-3, the V gene TRBV28; TRBD1 matches at 9 bases. This CDR3 region has 18 residues. Germline V CDR1 and CDR2: MDHEN, SYDVKM. This CDR3 reads CASTWPFGTGPSGNTIYF. CDR3 in DNA: TGTGCCAGCACCTGGCCCTTCGGGACAGGGCCCTCTGGGAACACCATATATTTT.

In this sample, this clone turned up many times. This chain connects TRBV9 to TRBJ1-1; D perhaps matches TRBD1 (6 bases). The germline CDR1 and CDR2 sequences are SGDLS and YYNGEE. This CDR3 has 15 residues. Trimming took off 4 bases at V and 4 bases at J, with 17 bases between the two ends. This chain's CDR3 is CASSPPGGRGTEAFF. CDR3 sequence (DNA): TGTGCCAGCAGCCCCCCTGGGGGCCGTGGCACTGAAGCTTTCTTT.

The chain links TRBV20-1 to TRBJ1-4; D may be TRBD1 (6 bases). Trimming took 5 bases from V and 12 from J, leaving 13 bases between them. CDR1 DFQATT and CDR2 SNEGSKA come from the germline V gene (reference sequence). The CDR3 sequence is 11 residues long. The CDR3 nucleotides read TGCAGTGCTCCCACAGGGTCGGAACTGTTTTTT. Its translation: CSAPTGSELFF.

This clone was observed a handful of times. The V call is TRBV24-1, the J call TRBJ2-3; no reliable D call. Trimming shortened V by 2 bases and J by 4 bases, and 12 bases separated the two germline ends. This CDR3 comprises 15 residues. Germline CDR1 reads KGHDR; CDR2 reads SFDVKD. The CDR3 here is CATSDYKSSADTQYF. Here the CDR3 DNA reads TGTGCCACCAGTGATTATAAGAGTTCTGCAGATACGCAGTATTTT.

V usage is TRBV5-4 and J usage is TRBJ1-3; 7 nucleotides align to TRBD1. V gave up 4 bases and J gave up 1 base; unmatched junction bases: 2. This CDR3 contains 14 residues. Germline V gene lookup returns CDR1 SGHNT and CDR2 YYREEE (reference sequence). In DNA, the CDR3 is TGTGCCAGCAGCCCCAGGGGGTCTGGAAACACCATATATTTT. It specifies CASSPRGSGNTIYF.

V gene TRBV27 combines with J gene TRBJ1-2; the D is unclear. Germline assignment: CDR1 MNHEY and CDR2 SMNVEV (reference sequence). This CDR3 has 12 amino acids. Between the trimmed V and J ends, which lost 5 bases and 8 bases, there was a span of 12 bases. CDR3 nucleotide sequence: TGTGCCAGCAGTCATGTCGGCGGCGGCTACACCTTC. Protein sequence: CASSHVGGGYTF.

The chain couples TRBV30 to TRBJ1-5; TRBD1 might be the D (6 bases). The CDR3 has 15 residues. Germline CDR1 GTSNPN, CDR2 SVGIG (reference sequence). Trimming removed 5 bases at V and 2 bases at J, with 16 bases between. Written as DNA, the CDR3 is TGTGCCTGGTCCCACAGGGTATCTGGCAATCAGCCCCAGCATTTT. Protein product: CAWSHRVSGNQPQHF.

This clone was seen a handful of times. The rearrangement joins TRBV5-4 to TRBJ1-4; perhaps TRBD1 as D (6 bases). Germline V gene lookup returns CDR1 SGHNT and CDR2 YYREEE (reference sequence). Trimming removed 3 bases at V and 8 bases at J, with 14 bases between. The CDR3 totals 14 residues. DNA for the CDR3: TGTGCCAGCAGCTCCGGACAGACCCTAGAAAAACTGTTTTTT. Its protein product is CASSSGQTLEKLFF.

This clone was observed once. J is TRBJ1-1 and V is TRBV28; unclear D gene. The ends were cut back, 4 bases at V and 8 bases at J, with 20 bases in the middle. The CDR3 extends over 15 amino acids. CDR1 and CDR2 (germline): MDHEN, SYDVKM. The CDR3 DNA is TGTGCCAGCAGTTATCAAAGAGCCCCGCGCGGGGAAGCTTTCTTT. Protein product: CASSYQRAPRGEAFF. Full variable domain (remainder filled in from reference TRBV28 and TRBJ1-1): DVKVTQSSRYLVKRTGEKVFLECVQDMDHENMFWYRQDPGLGLRLIYFSYDVKMKEKGDIPEGYSVSREKKERFSLILESASTNQTSMYLCASSYQRAPRGEAFFGQGTRLTVV.

The chain uses TRBV3-1 (or the pseudogene TRBV3-2) and TRBJ1-2, with 8 bases matching TRBD1. After removal of 2 bases from V and 4 bases from J, the junction contained 9 bases not matched to a gene. This CDR3 comprises 16 residues. From germline, CDR1 is LGHDT and CDR2 YNNKEL (reference sequence). CDR3 DNA: TGTGCCAGCAGCCAAAATTCGGCAGGGGGCGTCTATGGCTACACCTTC. Protein: CASSQNSAGGVYGYTF.

The chain has TRBV5-6 and TRBJ2-7; 7 bases align to TRBD1. V dropped 5 bases and J dropped 5; count of bases not matched to a gene: 4. Germline loops: CDR1 SGHDT, CDR2 YYEEEE. The CDR3 has 12 amino acids. The CDR3 coding sequence is TGTGCCAGCAGACTGGGGACAGACGAGCAGTACTTC. It codes for CASRLGTDEQYF.

The chain uses TRBV10-1 and TRBJ2-7; 11 bases are a match to TRBD1. The CDR3 totals 15 residues. The trim removed 6 bases at V and 3 bases at J, leaving 7 bases unmatched. The germline CDR1 and CDR2 sequences are WNHNN and SYGVQD (reference sequence). CDR3 protein: CASSTGTGGYYEQYF. DNA of the CDR3: TGCGCCAGCAGCACCGGGACAGGGGGGTACTACGAGCAGTACTTC.

The chain combines TRBV27 with TRBJ2-5, with 7 bases that match TRBD1. J lost 5 bases, V lost 4 bases, and 16 bases had no gene match. CDR1 is MNHEY, CDR2 SMNVEV, per germline (reference sequence). The CDR3 is 17 residues long. The CDR3 region is CASSSPSSKTGLETQYF. The CDR3 region has the DNA TGTGCCAGCAGTTCTCCTAGTTCAAAGACAGGGTTGGAGACCCAGTACTTC.

This chain links TRBV9 with TRBJ2-3, with 7 nucleotides matching TRBD2. CDR3 length: 15 amino acids. Germline lookup yields CDR1 SGDLS and CDR2 YYNGEE. With 3 bases clipped from V and 2 bases from J, the junction kept 6 bases outside the gene matches. The CDR3 loop reads CASSAAGSPTDTQYF. CDR3 sequence (DNA): TGTGCCAGCAGCGCAGCGGGGTCACCCACAGATACGCAGTATTTT.

Concerning this clone: Within the sample, other DNA sequences also encode this same CDR3. The chain couples TRBV11-2 to TRBJ1-3, with D unclear. The CDR3 loop spans 12 amino acids. V dropped 2 bases and J dropped 4 bases, with 3 bases sitting between them. Germline-derived CDR1 and CDR2 are SGHAT and FQNNGV. Here the CDR3 DNA reads TGTGCCAGCAGCTTAATAGGAAACACCATATATTTT. Protein: CASSLIGNTIYF.

The rearrangement links TRBV6-5 to TRBJ1-3; possible D gene TRBD1, 5 bases. CDR3 length: 15 amino acids. V lost 2 bases, J lost 0 bases, and 8 bases lay in between. The germline V gene encodes CDR1 MNHEY and CDR2 SVGAGI. CDR3 sequence (DNA): TGTGCCAGCAGTTACGGGGGGAACTCTGGAAACACCATATATTTT. Encoded protein: CASSYGGNSGNTIYF.

This chain links TRBV6-6 with TRBJ2-2; TRBD1 is a possible D gene (6 bases). Germline V gene data show CDR1 as MNHNY and CDR2 as SVGAGI (reference sequence). V was clipped by 4 bases and J by 3 bases, with 12 bases between them. The CDR3 loop spans 15 amino acids. The CDR3 region is CASSSTGSDTGELFF. The CDR3, as DNA: TGTGCCAGCAGTTCTACAGGGTCGGACACCGGGGAGCTGTTTTTT.

The chain has TRBV24-1 and TRBJ2-6; D not certain. The germline V gene has CDR1 KGHDR and CDR2 SFDVKD. The CDR3 consists of 15 residues. V was pared by 3 bases and J by 2 bases, with 7 bases between. The CDR3 loop reads CATSDPVAGANVLTF. The CDR3 DNA is TGTGCCACCAGTGATCCAGTGGCTGGGGCCAACGTCCTGACTTTC.

This chain joins TRBV3-1 (or the pseudogene TRBV3-2) and TRBJ2-5; no reliable D call. The CDR3 runs 13 residues. With 1 base removed from V and 4 bases from J, the gap between germline ends came to 7 bases. Germline CDR1 is LGHDT and CDR2 is YNNKEL (reference sequence). In DNA, the CDR3 is TGTGCCAGCAGCCAAGGTGAGGCAGAGACCCAGTACTTC. It translates to CASSQGEAETQYF.

The chain recombines TRBV2 with TRBJ1-2; maybe TRBD1 (6 bases). The CDR3 has 13 amino acids. The germline gives CDR1 SNHLY, CDR2 FYNNEI. With 1 base removed from V and 4 bases from J, the gap between germline ends came to 7 bases. Here the CDR3 reads CASSEGTVYGYTF. The CDR3 nucleotides are TGTGCCAGCAGTGAAGGGACAGTCTATGGCTACACCTTC.

This clone was detected once. The rearrangement joins TRBV3-1 (or the pseudogene TRBV3-2) to TRBJ2-1, with D possibly being TRBD1 (6 bases). Germline CDR1 and CDR2: LGHDT and YNNKEL (reference sequence). The CDR3 totals 14 residues. Trimming took 1 base from V and 6 from J, leaving 10 bases between them. Here the CDR3 DNA reads TGTGCCAGCAGCCAAGTTAGAGGGGGCAATGAGCAGTTCTTC. Translating it yields CASSQVRGGNEQFF.

The chain recombines TRBV19 with TRBJ1-6; TRBD1 is a possible D gene (5 bases). V was cut by 6 bases and J by 3 bases, with 15 bases left in between. Germline V gene lookup returns CDR1 LNHDA and CDR2 SQIVND (reference sequence). This CDR3 spans 16 amino acids. CDR3 DNA sequence: TGTGCCAGTAGGGAGATCCGGGACTACTATAATTCACCCCTCCACTTT. Encoded protein: CASREIRDYYNSPLHF. The full variable domain, in which reference TRBV19 and TRBJ1-6 provide the parts outside the CDR3, is DGGITQSPKYLFRKEGQNVTLSCEQNLNHDAMYWYRQDPGQGLRLIYYSQIVNDFQKGDIAEGYSVSREKKESFPLTVTSAQKNPTAFYLCASREIRDYYNSPLHFGNGTRLTVT.

The rearrangement joins TRBV27 to TRBJ2-7; a weak D match, TRBD1 (5 bases). The ends were cut back, 6 bases at V and 0 bases at J, with 18 bases in the middle. The CDR3 has 16 residues. Germline-derived CDR1 and CDR2 are MNHEY and SMNVEV (reference sequence). The CDR3 sequence: CASRAPGIVGSYEQYF. The CDR3 nucleotides read TGTGCCAGCAGAGCACCAGGGATCGTGGGCTCCTACGAGCAGTACTTC.